This record looks at one TCR beta chain sequence and its context. This clonotype was counted at least ten times. What antigen it recognizes has not been identified. The record has no base qualities; no much larger clone is one base away. This sample is part of a study of human T cells and chemical hapten exposure (dated by TCRdb to about 2021). Turning to the overall study: Libraries were pooled for sequencing, and variation in per-sample TCR yields was attributed mainly to small differences in library volumes within the pool. For every blood RNA sample, sequencing covered both the TCR alpha and TCR beta chains. In alopecia patients, the study followed how the peripheral blood TCR repertoire changed in vivo over primary and secondary sensitization to diphenylcyclopropenone (DPC), a hapten. What the research found in general, with its limitations: Repeated subsampling changed both the strength of the expansion versus patch-test correlation and the threshold at which that correlation became significant. The number of TCRs above 1 in 1000 frequency did not change with DPC sensitization; there was no evidence of global repertoire structure alterations.

The germline V gene encodes CDR1 LGHDT and CDR2 YNNKEL (reference sequence). V is pared back by 3 bases and J by 2 bases, with 16 bases lying between the germline termini. The CDR3 has 16 amino acids, counting the end cysteine and phenylalanine. Only the CDR3 portion is preserved as DNA: 48 bases, with reading frame beginning at the first base. The library came from RACE. Sequencing was carried out with a NextSeq 500. During library preparation, unique molecular identifiers were attached to individual cDNA molecules so that TCRs could be counted in a quantitative, reproducible way. The authors processed their data as follows. Samples had a median of roughly 87,000 TCRs, with a range from roughly 23,224 to 700,000. The Decombinator software suite was used to annotate the V, J and CDR3 of the TCR reads. For PS versus PT1 abundance plots, all samples were subsampled to the same number of TCRs (28,000). Expanded TCRs were defined as absent before sensitization and observed at least eight times at the 2-week time point. TCRdb reprocessing: public reads trimmed at Q25 with fastp, clones called with MiXCR, in-frame beta chains kept. One record per CDR3 amino acid sequence lists the most common genes and DNA. These V and J calls derive from TCRdb rather than the authors' analysis. A total of about 50,000 distinct CDR3 sequences appear in this sample, approximately 4.5% of them only once. Roughly 1.6% of the sample is held by the ten biggest clonotypes.

In light of the paper, this sample's time point label describes: healthy volunteer bleed at 2 weeks. Total RNA was extracted from unfractionated whole blood collected in Tempus Blood RNA tubes. Roughly 5 healthy volunteers were used as TCR sequencing controls and were bled at day 0, 2 weeks and 6 weeks. The chain employs TRBV3-1 and TRBJ1-2, with a tentative D gene TRBD1 over 5 matching bases. Sample: whole blood. The receptor was derived from a female donor in good health. Some clones in this sample may be carry-over from other donors' samples. In nucleotides, the sequence is TGTGCCAGCAGCCACCGGGGGGGGGGATGGAACTATGGCTACACCTTC. It translates to CASSHRGGGWNYGYTF.